This record covers a single TCR beta chain. The trim removed 6 bases at V and 5 bases at J, leaving 12 bases unmatched. CDR3 size: 16 residues. Germline values: CDR1 ENHRY, CDR2 SYGVKD. Followed longitudinally, the Seattle patients had been enrolled during active infection. The sample belongs to a study of blood T cell repertoires in COVID-19. On the study more broadly: COVID-19 samples collected from the United States, Italy and Spain covered acute and convalescent phases. Nucleic acid was either cDNA or gDNA, and it came from T cells, B-cell-depleted T cells, or PBMCs.

Authors' methods: It was from reference gene primer amplification that nucleated cell counts were estimated. Using immunoSEQ multiplex PCR, the repertoire was profiled, and TCRdb retains in-frame clones only, with some absent. The V and J calls and clone size were taken over from that table, and D and trimming were inferred from the DNA. The table shows under 250,000 clones, with more than 70% occurring only once. The sample was peripheral blood. V and J are TRBV10-3 and TRBJ2-5, with 10 bases matching TRBD1. The TCR was taken from a man in his forties or fifties with COVID-19, enrolled during active disease. CDR3 sequence (DNA): TGTGCCATCAGGGATTCCGGGACAGGGGAGAGGGAGACCCAGTACTTC. As protein: CAIRDSGTGERETQYF.